This passage covers 14 T cell receptor beta chains from one sample sequenced in a study of T cells in Graves' hyperthyroidism and ophthalmopathy. TCR beta CDR3 sequences were amplified from RNA transcripts. Initially, a first-round RT-PCR of the TCR CDR3 employed the HTBI primer set. MiXCR was run by TCRdb on the multiplex PCR reads, yielding one entry per CDR3 protein. The table shows 600,000 to 650,000 distinct CDR3 sequences, with about 20% occurring only once. The sequencing input was blood. The receptors derive from a young man with Graves' ophthalmopathy.

This clonotype was found many times. This chain joins TRBV7-2 and TRBJ2-7; D ambiguous. This CDR3 has 12 amino acids. CDR1 is SGHTA and CDR2 is FQGNSA in the germline V gene. V was cut by 7 bases and J by 6 bases, with 13 bases left in between. CDR3 in DNA: TGTGCCAGCATGGCGGAGCTTGGCGAGCAGTACTTC. Translation: CASMAELGEQYF. Variable domain in full (rest from reference TRBV7-2 and TRBJ2-7): GAGVSQSPSNKVTEKGKDVELRCDPISGHTALYWYRQSLGQGLEFLIYFQGNSAPDKSGLPSDRFSAERTGGSVSTLTIQRTQQEDSAVYLCASMAELGEQYFGPGTRLTVT.

This clonotype was picked up many times. V gene TRBV11-2 combines with J gene TRBJ2-2, with D perhaps matching TRBD2 (6 bases). This CDR3 comprises 15 residues. Per germline, CDR1 SGHAT and CDR2 FQNNGV. Trimming took 1 base from V and 2 from J, leaving 8 bases between them. The CDR3 DNA follows: TGTGCCAGCAGCTTAGCGGGAGTAAACACCGGGGAGCTGTTTTTT. Translated, it gives CASSLAGVNTGELFF.

V is TRBV5-1 and J is TRBJ1-2, with a possible D match to TRBD1 (5 bases). The CDR3 spans 13 residues. Trimming removed 5 bases from V and 3 bases from J, with 11 bases in between. The V gene's germline CDR1 is SGHRS and CDR2 YFSETQ. The CDR3 sequence: CASRPDSYYGYTF. CDR3 sequence (DNA): TGCGCCAGCAGGCCTGACAGCTACTATGGCTACACCTTC.

This chain uses TRBV6-2 or TRBV6-3 with TRBJ2-3; the D is unclear. The CDR3 consists of 13 residues. Looked up from germline, CDR1 is MNHEY and CDR2 is SVGEGT. Between the trimmed V and J ends, which lost 6 bases and 6 bases, there was a span of 13 bases. This chain's CDR3 is CASSHWPVDTQYF. Written as DNA, the CDR3 is TGTGCCAGCAGCCACTGGCCAGTGGATACGCAGTATTTT.

The rearrangement uses TRBV28 and TRBJ1-1; D unresolved. The V end lost 6 bases, the J end lost 4 bases, and 9 bases lay between the germline ends. The CDR3 loop spans 12 amino acids. Germline V lookup: CDR1 MDHEN, CDR2 SYDVKM. CDR3 amino acids: CASRDWGTEAFF. The CDR3 nucleotides read TGTGCCAGCAGGGATTGGGGCACTGAAGCTTTCTTT.

This clonotype was counted between two and nine times. The rearrangement uses TRBV28 and TRBJ1-3, with no clear D. CDR3 length: 13 amino acids. V gave up 7 bases and J gave up 8 bases, with 15 bases separating them. Germline V lookup: CDR1 MDHEN, CDR2 SYDVKM. The CDR3 DNA sequence: TGTGCCAGCATACGGGGAGCAGGAGACACCATATATTTT. Translating gives CASIRGAGDTIYF.

J is TRBJ2-2 and V is TRBV28; 8 nucleotides line up with TRBD2. The ends lost 5 bases at V and 7 bases at J; junction bases unmatched: 9. CDR3 length: 15 residues. CDR1 is MDHEN, CDR2 SYDVKM, per germline. The CDR3 nucleotides are TGTGCCAGCAGTCCGGGGGTAGCGGGAAACGGGGAGCTGTTTTTT. This translates into CASSPGVAGNGELFF.

This clonotype has only a few counts. The V gene is TRBV7-9, the J gene TRBJ2-1; D unresolved. The germline V gene encodes CDR1 SEHNR and CDR2 FQNEAQ (reference sequence). The CDR3 has 15 amino acids. V gave up 4 bases and J gave up 4 bases, with 14 bases separating them. Here the CDR3 DNA reads TGTGCCAGCAGCTCCCTCGGAAACGTTTACAATGAGCAGTTCTTC. This translates into CASSSLGNVYNEQFF.

This clonotype showed up many times. The chain is built from TRBV14 and TRBJ2-7, with 8 bases matching TRBD1. Germline V gives CDR1 SGHDN, CDR2 FVKESK. V dropped 4 bases and J dropped 5; count of bases not matched to a gene: 13. The CDR3 totals 16 residues. The chain's CDR3 is CASSLTTTGDINEQYF. The CDR3 DNA reads as TGTGCCAGCAGCCTGACCACGACAGGGGATATTAACGAGCAGTACTTC.

This clonotype has a handful of counts. This chain joins TRBV2 and TRBJ2-1; tentatively, D is TRBD2 (6 bases). This CDR3 comprises 12 residues. The germline gives CDR1 SNHLY, CDR2 FYNNEI. V shed 6 bases and J shed 6 bases, with 9 bases lying between them. The CDR3 DNA reads TGTGCCAGCAGGAATAGCGGCAATGAGCAGTTCTTC. Amino acid sequence: CASRNSGNEQFF.

This clonotype was detected a few times. The chain joins TRBV14 to TRBJ1-2; possibly TRBD1 for D (5 bases). CDR3 size: 18 residues. Germline V gives CDR1 SGHDN, CDR2 FVKESK. Trimming took 1 base from V and 4 from J, leaving 22 bases between them. This chain's CDR3 is CASSQAPRWDARVYGYTF. DNA for the CDR3: TGTGCCAGCAGCCAAGCCCCGCGATGGGACGCCAGGGTCTATGGCTACACCTTC.

The chain recombines TRBV4-1 with TRBJ2-1; 9 nucleotides line up with TRBD2. Looked up from germline, CDR1 is MGHRA and CDR2 is YSYEKL. This CDR3 region has 17 residues. Trimming cost V 3 bases and J 7 bases; bases outside gene matches: 13. In DNA form, the CDR3 reads TGCGCCAGCAGCCATGGCCGGGGTAGCGGGAGTTGGAATGAGCAGTTCTTC. Encoded protein: CASSHGRGSGSWNEQFF.

This clonotype was detected only a few times. The J gene is TRBJ1-5, the V gene TRBV19, with D possibly matching TRBD1 (5 bases). With 7 bases removed from V and 2 bases from J, the gap between germline ends came to 15 bases. The germline CDR1 and CDR2 sequences are LNHDA and SQIVND (reference sequence). The CDR3 has 15 amino acids. The CDR3 is CASTATGSGNQPQHF. CDR3 DNA sequence: TGTGCCAGTACCGCTACAGGATCAGGCAATCAGCCCCAGCATTTT.

This clonotype came up many times. The chain joins TRBV28 to TRBJ2-7, with D possibly being TRBD1 (5 bases). V was cut by 6 bases and J by 4 bases, with 13 bases left in between. The CDR3 runs to 13 residues. The germline gives CDR1 MDHEN, CDR2 SYDVKM. CDR3 DNA: TGTGCCAGCAGCGAACCGTCAGGGTACGAGCAGTACTTC. As protein: CASSEPSGYEQYF.